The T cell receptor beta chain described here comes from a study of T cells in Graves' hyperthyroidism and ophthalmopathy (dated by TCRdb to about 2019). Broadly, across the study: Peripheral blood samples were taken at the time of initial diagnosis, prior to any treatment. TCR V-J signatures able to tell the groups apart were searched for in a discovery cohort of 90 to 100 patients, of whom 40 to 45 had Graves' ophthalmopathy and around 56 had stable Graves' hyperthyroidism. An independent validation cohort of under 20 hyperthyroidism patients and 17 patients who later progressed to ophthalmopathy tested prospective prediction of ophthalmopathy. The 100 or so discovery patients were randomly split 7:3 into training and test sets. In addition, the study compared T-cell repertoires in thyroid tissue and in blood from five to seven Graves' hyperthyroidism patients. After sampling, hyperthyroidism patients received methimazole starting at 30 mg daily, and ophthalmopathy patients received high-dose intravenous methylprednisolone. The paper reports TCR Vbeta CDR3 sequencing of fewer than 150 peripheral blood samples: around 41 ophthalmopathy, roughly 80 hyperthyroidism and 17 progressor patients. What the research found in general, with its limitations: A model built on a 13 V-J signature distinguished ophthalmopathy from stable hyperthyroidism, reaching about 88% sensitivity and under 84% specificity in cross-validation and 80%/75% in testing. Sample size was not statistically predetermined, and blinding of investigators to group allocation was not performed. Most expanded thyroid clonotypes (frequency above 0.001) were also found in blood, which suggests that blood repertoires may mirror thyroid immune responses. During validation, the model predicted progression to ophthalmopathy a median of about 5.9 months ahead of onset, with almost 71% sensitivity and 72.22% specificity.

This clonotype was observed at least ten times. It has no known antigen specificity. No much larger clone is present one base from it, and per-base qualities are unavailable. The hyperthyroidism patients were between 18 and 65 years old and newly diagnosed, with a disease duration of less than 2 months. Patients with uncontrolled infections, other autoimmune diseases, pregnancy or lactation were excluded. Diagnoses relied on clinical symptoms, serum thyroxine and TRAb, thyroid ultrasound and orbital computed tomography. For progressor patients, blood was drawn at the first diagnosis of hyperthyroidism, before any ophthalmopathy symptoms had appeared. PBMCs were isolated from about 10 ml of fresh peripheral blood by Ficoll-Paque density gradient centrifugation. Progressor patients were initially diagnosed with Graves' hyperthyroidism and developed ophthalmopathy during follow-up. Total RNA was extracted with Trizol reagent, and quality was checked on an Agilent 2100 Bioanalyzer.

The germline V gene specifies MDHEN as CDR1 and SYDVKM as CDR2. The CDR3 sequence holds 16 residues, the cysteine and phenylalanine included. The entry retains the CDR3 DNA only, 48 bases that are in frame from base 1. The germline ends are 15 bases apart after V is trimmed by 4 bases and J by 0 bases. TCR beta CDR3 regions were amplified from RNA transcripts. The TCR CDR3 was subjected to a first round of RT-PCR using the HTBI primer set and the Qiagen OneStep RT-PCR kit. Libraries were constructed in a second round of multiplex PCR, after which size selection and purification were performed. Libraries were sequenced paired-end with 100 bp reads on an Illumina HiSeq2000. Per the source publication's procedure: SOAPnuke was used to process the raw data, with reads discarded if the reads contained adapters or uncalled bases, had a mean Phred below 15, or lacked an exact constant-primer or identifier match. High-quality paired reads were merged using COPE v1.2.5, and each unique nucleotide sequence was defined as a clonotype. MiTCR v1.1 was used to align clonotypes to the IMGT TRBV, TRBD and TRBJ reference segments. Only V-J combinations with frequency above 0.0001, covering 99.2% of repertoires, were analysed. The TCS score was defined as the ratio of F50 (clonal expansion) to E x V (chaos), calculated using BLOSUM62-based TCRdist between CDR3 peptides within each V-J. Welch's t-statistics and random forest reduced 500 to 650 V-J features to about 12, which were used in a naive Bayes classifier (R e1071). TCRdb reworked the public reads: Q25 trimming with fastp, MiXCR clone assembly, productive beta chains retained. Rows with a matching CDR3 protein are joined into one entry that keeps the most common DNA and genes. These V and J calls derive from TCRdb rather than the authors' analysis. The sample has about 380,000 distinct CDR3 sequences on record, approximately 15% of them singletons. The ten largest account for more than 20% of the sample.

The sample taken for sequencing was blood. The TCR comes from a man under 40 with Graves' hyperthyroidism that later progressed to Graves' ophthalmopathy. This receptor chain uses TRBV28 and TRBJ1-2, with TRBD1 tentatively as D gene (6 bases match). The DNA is TGTGCCAGCAGTTCCCCCGGGACATCATCTAACTATGGCTACACCTTC. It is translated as CASSSPGTSSNYGYTF.